This T cell receptor beta chain stems from a study of cytomegalovirus exposure and HLA in healthy donors. Study details: A subsequent analysis reported that the 120 or so validation repertoires were produced on the same platform that had also been used for the roughly 700 first-cohort repertoires. Whole-study findings and limits: The study listed under 200 cytomegalovirus-associated TCR beta chains. Despite most TCR sequences being rare, some public TCRs occurred in many donors.

Assay used: immunoSEQ multiplex PCR; TCRdb lists only in-frame clones, some missing. The data show tens of thousands of clones, about 94% seen once. J was trimmed by 4 bases and V by 5 bases; bases with no gene match: 8. CDR3 length: 16 amino acids. Germline-derived CDR1 and CDR2 are MNHEY and SMNVEV (reference sequence). Comments on this clone: Its specificity is not known.

The sequence was obtained from a man aged 18 to 29 in good health and CMV-seronegative. The V call is TRBV27, the J call TRBJ2-2; 9 nucleotides align to TRBD1. The sequencing input was PBMCs. CDR3: CASSTRTGGRTGELFF. DNA of the CDR3: TGTGCCAGCAGTACCCGCACAGGGGGCCGCACCGGGGAGCTGTTTTTT.